A few counts support the clone carrying this T cell receptor beta chain. Its specificity is unknown. This entry belongs to a study of cytomegalovirus exposure and HLA in healthy donors. Study at large: An early release of data contained roughly 90 million unique TCRs, which came from HLA-typed donors. Clustering assigned 81% of the approximately 370 genotyped donors to the Caucasian-associated ancestry cluster.

Researchers ran the PCR with 60 Vbeta and 13 Jbeta primers. Profiled with immunoSEQ multiplex PCR; TCRdb holds only in-frame clones, not every one. The sample yields some 120,000 clones, over 6.5% seen once. CDR1 is SGHVS and CDR2 is FQNEAQ in the germline V gene. The V gene lost 5 bases and the J gene lost 9 bases, with 23 bases spanning the gap. CDR3 size: 16 residues. Study outcomes and limitations: Most TCR sequences were uncommon, yet certain public TCRs appeared in many donors. A missense variant in DCLRE1C was later tied to TCR beta V- and J-gene trimming.

The clonotype originates from a woman between 40 and 50 years old in good health and CMV-seropositive. The J gene is TRBJ1-5, the V gene TRBV7-8, with TRBD1 as a possible D gene (5 bases). The sample taken for sequencing was PBMCs. CDR3 region: CASSLSVDTLPRPQHF. CDR3 nucleotides: TGTGCCAGCAGCCTCAGCGTGGACACCCTACCACGGCCCCAGCATTTT.